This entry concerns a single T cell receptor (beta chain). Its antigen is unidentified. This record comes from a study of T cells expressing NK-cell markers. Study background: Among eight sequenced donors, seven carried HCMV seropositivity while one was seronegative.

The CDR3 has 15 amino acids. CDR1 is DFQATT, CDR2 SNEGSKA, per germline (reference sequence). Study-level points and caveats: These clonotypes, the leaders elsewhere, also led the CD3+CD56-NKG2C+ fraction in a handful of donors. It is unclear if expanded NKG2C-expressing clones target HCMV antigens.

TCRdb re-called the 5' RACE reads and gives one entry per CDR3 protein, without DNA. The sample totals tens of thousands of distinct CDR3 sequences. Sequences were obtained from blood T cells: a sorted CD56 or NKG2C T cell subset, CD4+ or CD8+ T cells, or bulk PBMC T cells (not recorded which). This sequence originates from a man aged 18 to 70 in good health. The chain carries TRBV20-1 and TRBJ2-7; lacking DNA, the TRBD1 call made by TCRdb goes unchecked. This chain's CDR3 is CSARVPDRAHGEQYF.